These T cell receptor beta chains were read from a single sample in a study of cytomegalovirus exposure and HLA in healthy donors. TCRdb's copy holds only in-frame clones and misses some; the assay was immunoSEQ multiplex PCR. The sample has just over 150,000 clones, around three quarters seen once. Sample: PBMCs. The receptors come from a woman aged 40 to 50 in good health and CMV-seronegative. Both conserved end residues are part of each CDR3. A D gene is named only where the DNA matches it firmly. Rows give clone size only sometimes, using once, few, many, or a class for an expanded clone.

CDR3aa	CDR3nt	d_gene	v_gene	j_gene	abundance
CASSPGQGSKNIQYF	TGTGCCAGCAGTCCGGGACAGGGGTCCAAAAACATTCAGTACTTC	TRBD1	TRBV11-2	TRBJ2-4	-
CASSLSPSGAGETQYF	TGCGCCAGCAGCTTGTCGCCTAGCGGGGCGGGGGAGACCCAGTACTTC	TRBD2	TRBV5-1	TRBJ2-5	-
CASSLAPSRGVNYGYTF	TGTGCCAGCAGCTTGGCCCCGAGCAGGGGGGTGAACTATGGCTACACCTTC	TRBD1	TRBV7-2	TRBJ1-2	-
CASTLRTGLFEKLFF	TGTGCCAGCACCTTAAGGACAGGTTTATTCGAAAAACTGTTTTTT	TRBD1	TRBV18	TRBJ1-4	-
CASSYARANQPQHF	TGTGCCAGCAGTTACGCCAGGGCGAATCAGCCCCAGCATTTT	-	TRBV6-5	TRBJ1-5	once
CASSFRGAQSYNSPLHF	TGTGCCAGCAGTTTCCGGGGGGCGCAGTCCTATAATTCACCCCTCCACTTT	-	TRBV28	TRBJ1-6	-
CASSLVTGRGPYNSPLHF	TGTGCCAGCAGCTTAGTAACGGGTAGGGGTCCGTATAATTCACCCCTCCACTTT	-	TRBV7-8	TRBJ1-6	-
CATSVQMNTEAFF	TGTGCCACCAGCGTACAGATGAACACTGAAGCTTTCTTT	-	TRBV6-1	TRBJ1-1	few
CASSEQRTGTYSNQPQHF	TGTGCCAGCAGTGAACAGCGGACAGGGACTTATAGCAATCAGCCCCAGCATTTT	TRBD1	TRBV6-1	TRBJ1-5	-
CASSLDVYANEQFF	TGTGCCAGCAGCTTAGATGTCTACGCCAATGAGCAGTTCTTC	-	TRBV11-3	TRBJ2-1	-
CASSISASGNEQFF	TGTGCCAGTAGTATTTCGGCTTCGGGCAATGAGCAGTTCTTC	-	TRBV19	TRBJ2-1	many
CASSFGGGRPSYNSPLHF	TGTGCCAGCAGCTTTGGGGGGGGGCGACCCTCCTATAATTCACCCCTCCACTTT	-	TRBV5-4	TRBJ1-6	-
CASSLDSRGGVEQFF	TGTGCCAGCAGCTTAGATTCGCGGGGGGGCGTGGAGCAGTTCTTC	TRBD2	TRBV7-2	TRBJ2-1	once
CASSVLQGAQGTGELFF	TGTGCCAGCAGTGTACTACAGGGGGCTCAGGGCACCGGGGAGCTGTTTTTT	TRBD1	TRBV6-1	TRBJ2-2	-
CASSPRGTDGNQPQHF	TGCGCCAGCAGCCCGAGAGGGACAGACGGCAATCAGCCCCAGCATTTT	TRBD1	TRBV5-1	TRBJ1-5	-
CASSVSGGDTQYF	TGTGCCAGCAGCGTATCGGGCGGGGATACGCAGTATTTT	-	TRBV9	TRBJ2-3	-
CASRGRVEFTDTQYF	TGCGCCAGCAGAGGGAGGGTGGAATTTACAGATACGCAGTATTTT	TRBD2	TRBV5-1	TRBJ2-3	-
CASRLALPSGVTDTQYF	TGTGCAAGTCGCTTAGCGCTACCTAGCGGGGTAACAGATACGCAGTATTTT	-	TRBV12-2	TRBJ2-3	-
CASSLAGTGFSSYEQYF	TGTGCCAGCAGCTTAGCCGGGACAGGATTTAGCTCCTACGAGCAGTACTTC	TRBD1	TRBV7-2	TRBJ2-7	-
CASGRQGSGTDTQYF	TGTGCCAGCGGGAGACAGGGGTCGGGCACAGATACGCAGTATTTT	TRBD1	TRBV6-1	TRBJ2-3	-
CAIGQGYEQYF	TGTGCCATCGGACAGGGCTACGAGCAGTACTTC	TRBD1	TRBV6-1	TRBJ2-7	once
CASRPGQGQGDTQYF	TGTGCCAGCAGGCCGGGACAGGGGCAGGGGGATACGCAGTATTTT	TRBD1	TRBV6-5	TRBJ2-3	once
CASSLAGRGRRSTGELFF	TGTGCCAGCAGCTTGGCGGGCAGGGGAAGGCGGAGCACCGGGGAGCTGTTTTTT	-	TRBV5-4	TRBJ2-2	-
CASSPGQGARYEQYF	TGCGCCAGCAGCCCCGGACAGGGGGCCCGCTACGAGCAGTACTTC	TRBD1	TRBV4-1	TRBJ2-7	once
CASSAPRGIGNQPQHF	TGTGCCAGCAGTGCTCCCCGGGGGATTGGCAATCAGCCCCAGCATTTT	-	TRBV6-1	TRBJ1-5	-
CASSESLAKNIQYF	TGTGCCAGCAGTGAATCCCTAGCCAAAAACATTCAGTACTTC	-	TRBV2	TRBJ2-4	-
CASSTDRTPRGYGYTF	TGTGCCAGTAGTACCGACCGGACCCCGCGGGGCTATGGCTACACCTTC	-	TRBV19	TRBJ1-2	-
CASSPGLADTQYF	TGTGCCAGCAGCCCCGGACTAGCAGATACGCAGTATTTT	TRBD2	TRBV5-4	TRBJ2-3	-
CASSLGATEAFF	TGTGCCAGCAGTTTAGGGGCCACTGAAGCTTTCTTT	-	TRBV28	TRBJ1-1	few
CASSLAVSRNEQFF	TGTGCCAGCAGCTTGGCCGTGTCGCGCAATGAGCAGTTCTTC	-	TRBV5-4	TRBJ2-1	-
CASTRQGPSYEQYF	TGTGCCAGCACCAGACAGGGCCCATCCTACGAGCAGTACTTC	TRBD1	TRBV2	TRBJ2-7	few
CASSQGQERGIHEQYF	TGTGCCAGCAGCCAAGGTCAGGAGCGGGGGATCCACGAGCAGTACTTC	TRBD2	TRBV4-2	TRBJ2-7	-
CASSAGQGHSYEQYF	TGCGCCAGCAGCGCCGGACAGGGACACTCCTACGAGCAGTACTTC	TRBD1	TRBV5-1	TRBJ2-7	-
CASSRGQGAATGELFF	TGCGCCAGCAGCCGGGGACAGGGGGCCGCTACCGGGGAGCTGTTTTTT	TRBD1	TRBV5-1	TRBJ2-2	-
CASSLQGPGNEQFF	TGTGCCAGCAGCTTACAGGGGCCGGGCAATGAGCAGTTCTTC	-	TRBV7-7	TRBJ2-1	-
CASSLTQGTEAFF	TGTGCCAGCAGCCTAACACAGGGCACTGAAGCTTTCTTT	-	TRBV6-1	TRBJ1-1	-
CASSLDPGQGNTIYF	TGCGCCAGCAGCTTGGACCCGGGACAGGGAAACACCATATATTTT	TRBD1	TRBV5-1	TRBJ1-3	-
CASSQDETFIYF	TGTGCCAGCAGCCAAGATGAGACTTTCATATATTTT	-	TRBV4-2	TRBJ1-3	-
CASSMPGGYTF	TGTGCCAGTAGTATGCCGGGAGGCTACACCTTC	-	TRBV19	TRBJ1-2	-
CASSPTKTGELFF	TGTGCCAGCAGTCCCACTAAGACCGGGGAGCTGTTTTTT	-	TRBV28	TRBJ2-2	-
CASSSGTGGDEQFF	TGTGCCAGCTCATCCGGGACAGGTGGCGATGAGCAGTTCTTC	TRBD1	TRBV18	TRBJ2-1	-
CASSPGQGGYEQYF	TGTGCCAGCAGCCCGGGACAGGGAGGCTACGAGCAGTACTTC	TRBD1	TRBV7-9	TRBJ2-7	few